This T cell receptor beta chain was documented in a study of blood T cell repertoires in COVID-19. Looking at the study overall: T cells, B-cell-depleted T cells, or PBMCs provided the cDNA or gDNA that served as material.

This clone has only one observation. The germline gives CDR1 SGHDT, CDR2 YYEEEE. The V end was cut by 4 bases, the J end by 3 bases, with 11 bases between. The CDR3 contains 14 residues. Original data processing: Estimation of nucleated cell counts relied on the amplification of reference gene primers. TCRdb keeps only in-frame clones here, not all; method: immunoSEQ multiplex PCR. D and trimming come from the DNA, and the V and J calls and clone size come from that table. The table lists around 300,000 clones, about nine tenths of them singletons. The sequenced material came from peripheral blood. The sequence came from a man younger than 35 with active or convalescent COVID-19. The gene calls are TRBV5-6 and TRBJ1-5, with unresolved D. The CDR3 loop reads CASSADGLNQPQHF. The CDR3 region has the DNA TGTGCCAGCAGCGCTGACGGACTCAATCAGCCCCAGCATTTT.